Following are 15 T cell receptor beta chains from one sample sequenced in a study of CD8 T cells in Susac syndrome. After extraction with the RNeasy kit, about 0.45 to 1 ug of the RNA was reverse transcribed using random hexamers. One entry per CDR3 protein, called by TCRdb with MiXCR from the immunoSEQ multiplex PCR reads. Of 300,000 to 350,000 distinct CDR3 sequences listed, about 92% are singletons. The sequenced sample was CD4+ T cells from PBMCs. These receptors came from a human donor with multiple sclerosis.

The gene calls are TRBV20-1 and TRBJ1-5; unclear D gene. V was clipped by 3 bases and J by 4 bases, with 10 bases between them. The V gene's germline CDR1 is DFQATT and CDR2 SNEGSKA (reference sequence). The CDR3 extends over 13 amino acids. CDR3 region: CSASLPGNQPQHF. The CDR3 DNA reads TGCAGTGCTAGCCTTCCTGGAAATCAGCCCCAGCATTTT.

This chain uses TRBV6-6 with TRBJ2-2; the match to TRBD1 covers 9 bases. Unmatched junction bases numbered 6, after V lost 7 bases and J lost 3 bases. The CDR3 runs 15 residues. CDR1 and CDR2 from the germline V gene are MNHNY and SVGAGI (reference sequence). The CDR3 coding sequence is TGTGCCAGCATCGAGACAGGGGGTTACACCGGGGAGCTGTTTTTT. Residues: CASIETGGYTGELFF.

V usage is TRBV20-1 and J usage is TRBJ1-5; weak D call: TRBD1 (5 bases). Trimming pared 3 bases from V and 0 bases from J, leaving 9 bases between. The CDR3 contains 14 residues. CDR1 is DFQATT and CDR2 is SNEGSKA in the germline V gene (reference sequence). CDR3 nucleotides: TGCAGTGCTAGTATAGGGGTTAGCAATCAGCCCCAGCATTTT. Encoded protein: CSASIGVSNQPQHF.

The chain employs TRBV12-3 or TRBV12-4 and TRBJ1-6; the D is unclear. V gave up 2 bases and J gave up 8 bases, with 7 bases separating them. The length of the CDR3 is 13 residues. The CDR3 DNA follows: TGTGCCAGCAGTTTACATATGGATTCACCCCTCCACTTT. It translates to CASSLHMDSPLHF.

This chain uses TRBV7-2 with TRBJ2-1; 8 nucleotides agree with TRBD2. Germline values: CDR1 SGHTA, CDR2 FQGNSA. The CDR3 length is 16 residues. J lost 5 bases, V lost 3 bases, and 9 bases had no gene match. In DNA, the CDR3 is TGTGCCAGCAGCTTCTCCTTTAACGGGAGGGACAATGAGCAGTTCTTC. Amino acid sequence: CASSFSFNGRDNEQFF. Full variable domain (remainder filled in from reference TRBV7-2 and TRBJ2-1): GAGVSQSPSNKVTEKGKDVELRCDPISGHTALYWYRQSLGQGLEFLIYFQGNSAPDKSGLPSDRFSAERTGGSVSTLTIQRTQQEDSAVYLCASSFSFNGRDNEQFFGPGTRLTVL.

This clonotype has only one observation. CDR3 amino acids: CASSGTGTQETQYF. Written as DNA, the CDR3 is TGTGCCAGCAGCGGTACAGGGACCCAAGAGACCCAGTACTTC. The chain carries TRBV5-5 and TRBJ2-5, with D maybe TRBD1 (6 bases). Trimming took 4 bases from V and 1 from J, leaving 11 bases between them. The length of the CDR3 is 14 residues. Looked up from germline, CDR1 is SGHKS and CDR2 is YYEKEE (reference sequence).

CDR3 sequence (DNA): TGCAGTGCTCCGACGGTGGACTATGGCTACACCTTC. Amino acids: CSAPTVDYGYTF. The chain has TRBV20-1 and TRBJ1-2; D gene ambiguous. The V end lost 5 bases, the J end lost 3 bases, and 10 bases lay between the germline ends. This CDR3 spans 12 amino acids. Germline V CDR1 and CDR2: DFQATT, SNEGSKA (reference sequence).

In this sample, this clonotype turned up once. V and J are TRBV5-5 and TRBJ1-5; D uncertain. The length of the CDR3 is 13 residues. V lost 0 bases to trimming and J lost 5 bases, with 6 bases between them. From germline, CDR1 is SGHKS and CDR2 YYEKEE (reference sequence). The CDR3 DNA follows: TGTGCCAGCAGCTTGGGGTTCGATCAGCCCCAGCATTTT. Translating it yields CASSLGFDQPQHF.

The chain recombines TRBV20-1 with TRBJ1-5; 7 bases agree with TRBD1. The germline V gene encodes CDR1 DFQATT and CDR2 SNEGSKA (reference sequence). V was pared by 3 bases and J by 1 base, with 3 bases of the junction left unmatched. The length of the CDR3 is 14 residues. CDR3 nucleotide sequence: TGCAGTGCTAGTGCAGGGGGAAGCAATCAGCCCCAGCATTTT. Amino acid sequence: CSASAGGSNQPQHF.

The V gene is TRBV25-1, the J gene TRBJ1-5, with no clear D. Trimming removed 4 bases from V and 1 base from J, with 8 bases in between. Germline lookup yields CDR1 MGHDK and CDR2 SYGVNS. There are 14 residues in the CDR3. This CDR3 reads CASSAPASNQPQHF. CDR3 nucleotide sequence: TGTGCCAGCAGTGCTCCTGCGAGCAATCAGCCCCAGCATTTT.

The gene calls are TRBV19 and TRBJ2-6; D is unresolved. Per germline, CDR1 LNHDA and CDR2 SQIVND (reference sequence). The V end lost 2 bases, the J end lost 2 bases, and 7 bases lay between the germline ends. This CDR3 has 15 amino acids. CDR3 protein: CASSILGTGANVLTF. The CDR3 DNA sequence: TGTGCCAGTAGTATACTCGGCACTGGGGCCAACGTCCTGACTTTC. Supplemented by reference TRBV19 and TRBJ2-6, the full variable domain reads DGGITQSPKYLFRKEGQNVTLSCEQNLNHDAMYWYRQDPGQGLRLIYYSQIVNDFQKGDIAEGYSVSREKKESFPLTVTSAQKNPTAFYLCASSILGTGANVLTFGAGSRLTVL.

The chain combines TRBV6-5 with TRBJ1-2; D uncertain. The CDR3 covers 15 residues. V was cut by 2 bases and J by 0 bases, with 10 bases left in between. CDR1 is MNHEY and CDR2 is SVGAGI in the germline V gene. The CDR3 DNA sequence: TGTGCCAGCAGTTACAGGGCCGGAACTAACTATGGCTACACCTTC. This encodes CASSYRAGTNYGYTF.

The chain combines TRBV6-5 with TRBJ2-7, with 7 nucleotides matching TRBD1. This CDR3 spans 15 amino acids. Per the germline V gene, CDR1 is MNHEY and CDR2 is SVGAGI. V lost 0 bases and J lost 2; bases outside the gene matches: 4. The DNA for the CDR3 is TGTGCCAGCAGTTACTCAAGGGACAGTGCCTACGAGCAGTACTTC. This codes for CASSYSRDSAYEQYF.

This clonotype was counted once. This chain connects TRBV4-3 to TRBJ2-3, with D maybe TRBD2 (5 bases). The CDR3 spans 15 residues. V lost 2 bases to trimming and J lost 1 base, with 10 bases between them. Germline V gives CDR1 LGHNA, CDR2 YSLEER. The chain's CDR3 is CASSQLISGTDTQYF. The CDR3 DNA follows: TGCGCCAGCAGCCAATTAATTAGCGGCACAGATACGCAGTATTTT.

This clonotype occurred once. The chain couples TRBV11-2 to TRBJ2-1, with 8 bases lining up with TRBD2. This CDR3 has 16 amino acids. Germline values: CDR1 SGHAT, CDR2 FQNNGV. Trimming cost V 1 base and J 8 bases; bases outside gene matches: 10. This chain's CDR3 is CASSLAPGRAIYEQFF. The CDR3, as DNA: TGTGCCAGCAGCTTAGCCCCCGGGAGGGCGATCTATGAGCAGTTCTTC.